Listed here are 19 T cell receptor beta chains from one sample, sequenced in a study of T cells in tumors after PD-1 blockade. The method was immunoSEQ multiplex PCR; TCRdb's version includes in-frame clones alone and lacks a portion of them. Here the sample spans roughly 50,000 clones, approximately 81% being singletons. The source was PBMCs, collected before anti-PD-1 treatment. The receptor source for this set is a human donor with basal cell carcinoma.

This clone has only one observation. The genes are TRBV7-9 and TRBJ1-4; D is unclear. V shed 3 bases and J shed 4 bases, with 18 bases lying between them. Germline lookup yields CDR1 SEHNR and CDR2 FQNEAQ (reference sequence). This CDR3 has 17 amino acids. Here the CDR3 reads CASSLSDGRRSNEKLFF. The CDR3 nucleotides read TGTGCCAGCAGCTTGAGCGACGGGAGGCGCAGTAATGAAAAACTGTTTTTT. Drawing the rest from reference TRBV7-9 and TRBJ1-4, the complete variable domain is DTGVSQNPRHKITKRGQNVTFRCDPISEHNRLYWYRQTLGQGPEFLTYFQNEAQLEKSRLLSDRFSAERPKGSFSTLEIQRTEQGDSAMYLCASSLSDGRRSNEKLFFGSGTQLSVL.

The V and J genes are TRBV3-1 (or the pseudogene TRBV3-2) and TRBJ1-5; D may be TRBD1 (6 bases). The CDR3 extends over 20 amino acids. Per the germline V gene, CDR1 is LGHDT and CDR2 is YNNKEL (reference sequence). Between the trimmed V and J ends, which lost 4 bases and 0 bases, there was a span of 25 bases. CDR3 loop: CASSPRTAPWRAYSNQPQHF. For the CDR3, the DNA is TGTGCCAGCAGCCCTCGGACAGCCCCCTGGCGCGCTTATAGCAATCAGCCCCAGCATTTT.

J is TRBJ2-1 and V is TRBV6-5, with TRBD2 as a possible D gene (7 bases). Trimming stripped 6 bases from V and 4 bases from J, with 16 bases between. The germline V gene has CDR1 MNHEY and CDR2 SVGAGI. CDR3 length: 15 residues. DNA for the CDR3: TGTGCCAGCAGCTCCGGGGGGCGGTCGTACAATGAGCAGTTCTTC. This codes for CASSSGGRSYNEQFF.

This chain uses TRBV19 with TRBJ2-5; 8 nucleotides match TRBD1. After removal of 5 bases from V and 4 bases from J, the junction contained 9 bases not matched to a gene. Germline values: CDR1 LNHDA, CDR2 SQIVND (reference sequence). CDR3 length: 15 residues. CDR3 sequence: CASSPPGTGSETQYF. As DNA, the CDR3 is TGTGCCAGTAGTCCTCCCGGGACAGGTTCAGAGACCCAGTACTTC.

This clone has a handful of counts. The V gene is TRBV25-1, the J gene TRBJ1-2; D not certain. The CDR3 extends over 15 amino acids. CDR1 and CDR2 (germline): MGHDK, SYGVNS. Trimming took 4 bases from V and 2 from J, leaving 14 bases between them. The CDR3 reads CASSGPTVENYGYTF. DNA of the CDR3: TGTGCCAGCAGTGGACCCACGGTAGAAAACTATGGCTACACCTTC.

The chain recombines TRBV23-1 with TRBJ1-5; D uncertain. TRBV23-1 has ORF status, its function being uncertain. The CDR3 length is 16 residues. V gave up 2 bases and J gave up 9 bases, with 20 bases separating them. The CDR3 loop is CASSQVGQAVSGPQHF. The CDR3, as DNA: TGCGCCAGCAGTCAAGTAGGTCAGGCGGTGTCGGGGCCCCAGCATTTT.

This chain connects TRBV30 to TRBJ1-5, with D tentatively TRBD1 (5 bases). From germline, CDR1 is GTSNPN and CDR2 SVGIG (reference sequence). CDR3 length: 16 residues. The germline V and J ends were trimmed by 0 bases and 0 bases, with 12 bases remaining between them. CDR3 protein: CAWSVRQGISNQPQHF. CDR3 DNA sequence: TGTGCCTGGAGTGTACGTCAGGGAATTAGCAATCAGCCCCAGCATTTT.

This rearrangement joins TRBV4-1 to TRBJ2-1, with 10 bases fitting TRBD1. With 5 bases clipped from V and 0 bases from J, the junction kept 16 bases outside the gene matches. The CDR3 is made up of 20 amino acids. Germline V lookup: CDR1 MGHRA, CDR2 YSYEKL. In nucleotides, the CDR3 is TGCGCCAGCAGCTCGGGAGGGGGACAGGGGACGATTCACTCCTACAATGAGCAGTTCTTC. Its protein is CASSSGGGQGTIHSYNEQFF.

This clone was observed once. Germline is not matched at one junction end, which may reflect a read error. The CDR3 DNA reads as TGTGCCAGCAGCGAAGGGGCAGGAACGGTTAGCACAGATACGCAGTATTTT. Translating gives CASSEGAGTVSTDTQYF. The chain couples TRBV6-1 to TRBJ2-3; TRBD1 might be the D (5 bases). Germline V CDR1 and CDR2: MNHNS, SASEGT. CDR3 length: 17 amino acids.

A single count supports this clone. V is TRBV4-1 and J is TRBJ2-3; D might be TRBD1 (6 bases). The CDR3 is made up of 14 amino acids. The germline CDR1 and CDR2 sequences are MGHRA and YSYEKL. Trimming took 3 bases from V and 2 from J, leaving 9 bases between them. CDR3 in amino acids: CASSHGQNTDTQYF. In DNA, the CDR3 is TGCGCCAGCAGCCATGGACAGAACACAGATACGCAGTATTTT.

The CDR3 bases are TGTGCCACCAGCAGATCCGGGACAGGGCCCTCACCCTATGGCTACACCTTC. Encoded protein: CATSRSGTGPSPYGYTF. The V call is TRBV15, the J call TRBJ1-2, with 9 bases identical to TRBD1. Germline CDR1 and CDR2: LNHNV and YYDKDF (reference sequence). With 2 bases clipped from V and 4 bases from J, the junction kept 11 bases outside the gene matches. The CDR3 runs 17 residues. Based on the CDR3 plus reference TRBV15 and TRBJ1-2, the full variable domain is DAMVIQNPRYQVTQFGKPVTLSCSQTLNHNVMYWYQQKSSQAPKLLFHYYDKDFNNEADTPDNFQSRRPNTSFCFLDIRSPGLGDTAMYLCATSRSGTGPSPYGYTFGSGTRLTVV.

This chain joins TRBV19 and TRBJ1-4, with a possible D match to TRBD1 (6 bases). Deletions cut 5 bases from V and 8 bases from J, with 24 bases between. Per germline, CDR1 LNHDA and CDR2 SQIVND (reference sequence). This CDR3 spans 17 amino acids. The CDR3 region has the DNA TGTGCCAGTAGTCCCATCCGCAGGGGCCTTTACCTGGAAAAACTGTTTTTT. Translating it yields CASSPIRRGLYLEKLFF.

The chain uses TRBV10-3 and TRBJ2-1; no clear D gene. Germline values: CDR1 ENHRY, CDR2 SYGVKD. The V end was cut by 6 bases, the J end by 0 bases, with 9 bases between. CDR3 length equals 14 residues. The CDR3 region is CAISPGSSYNEQFF. The CDR3 DNA reads TGTGCCATCAGCCCCGGAAGCTCCTACAATGAGCAGTTCTTC.

This clone was counted only a few times. The chain links TRBV6-6 to TRBJ2-7; 12 positions match TRBD1. This CDR3 comprises 15 residues. Germline V CDR1 and CDR2: MNHNY, SVGAGI (reference sequence). V gave up 0 bases and J gave up 5 bases; unmatched junction bases: 2. The CDR3 region is CASSYSRDRGHEQYF. CDR3 DNA sequence: TGTGCCAGCAGTTACTCGCGGGACAGGGGGCACGAGCAGTACTTC.

This clone turned up a few times. This chain uses TRBV12-3 or TRBV12-4 with TRBJ1-6; D is ambiguous. Trimming stripped 1 base from V and 9 bases from J, with 4 bases between. This CDR3 contains 12 residues. The CDR3 sequence: CASSLGGSPLHF. CDR3 sequence (DNA): TGTGCCAGCAGTTTAGGGGGTTCACCCCTCCACTTT.

The gene calls are TRBV7-9 and TRBJ2-4; 7 bases agree with TRBD1. This CDR3 comprises 18 residues. The germline CDR1 and CDR2 sequences are SEHNR and FQNEAQ (reference sequence). V was clipped by 5 bases and J by 4 bases; unmatched bases: 17. The CDR3 nucleotides read TGTGCCAGCAGCGCTCCCGGGACAGCCCTAAAAATTAAAAACATTCAGTACTTC. It codes for CASSAPGTALKIKNIQYF. Drawing the rest from reference TRBV7-9 and TRBJ2-4, the complete variable domain is DTGVSQNPRHKITKRGQNVTFRCDPISEHNRLYWYRQTLGQGPEFLTYFQNEAQLEKSRLLSDRFSAERPKGSFSTLEIQRTEQGDSAMYLCASSAPGTALKIKNIQYFGAGTRLSVL.

The rearrangement uses TRBV11-3 and TRBJ2-3, with 8 bases identical to TRBD1. Trimming cost V 3 bases and J 0 bases; bases outside gene matches: 8. Per germline, CDR1 SGHNT and CDR2 YENEEA. The CDR3 is 17 residues long. This chain's CDR3 is CASSFARTGNSTDTQYF. The CDR3 DNA is TGTGCCAGCAGCTTTGCCCGGACAGGGAACAGCACAGATACGCAGTATTTT.

The V gene is TRBV30, the J gene TRBJ2-1, with 16 bases fitting TRBD2. The ends lost 2 bases at V and 8 bases at J; junction bases unmatched: 9. The CDR3 length is 17 residues. Germline loops: CDR1 GTSNPN, CDR2 SVGIG (reference sequence). DNA of the CDR3: TGTGCCTGGAGTCCCGGGACTAGCGGGGGGGCCCAGGATGAGCAGTTCTTC. This codes for CAWSPGTSGGAQDEQFF.

The chain has TRBV6-8 and TRBJ2-6; D is possibly TRBD1 (6 bases). The CDR3 is made up of 15 amino acids. Germline V gene lookup returns CDR1 MNHGY and CDR2 SAAAGT. Trimming removed 7 bases from V and 3 bases from J, with 13 bases in between. The CDR3 DNA sequence: TGTGCCAGCATCCAACAGGGTAGTGGGGCCAACGTCCTGACTTTC. It codes for CASIQQGSGANVLTF.